The clone carrying this T cell receptor (beta chain) was seen only a few times. This sample was included in a study of T cells after yellow fever vaccination. UMIs were added to TCR cDNA along with a universal primer site when it was made by 5'RACE template switching. TCRdb analysed the 5' RACE reads with MiXCR anew, one entry per CDR3 protein. Of 620,000 or so distinct CDR3 sequences in the sample, around a sixth are singletons; the top ten hold about 18%. The V end was cut by 5 bases, the J end by 7 bases, with 9 bases between. CDR1 SGHNT and CDR2 YENEEA come from the germline V gene. This CDR3 spans 12 amino acids.

This receptor was obtained from a man between 18 and 29 years old who received the YFV17D yellow fever vaccine. The material was PBMCs, obtained 5 to 6 days after the first yellow fever vaccination. The chain has TRBV11-3 and TRBJ2-1, with D possibly being TRBD2 (5 bases). Written as DNA, the CDR3 is TGTGCCAGCAGCCGAAGGGAGAATGAGCAGTTCTTC. This translates into CASSRRENEQFF.